This TCR beta chain originates from a study of blood T cell repertoires in COVID-19. For the study at large: Italy, Spain and the United States were the sources of the convalescent and acute COVID-19 samples. PBMCs, B-cell-depleted T cells, or T cells provided the cDNA or gDNA that made up the material.

CDR3 length: 16 residues. Trimming cost V 0 bases and J 6 bases, with 12 bases left between them. Germline V CDR1 and CDR2: LGHNA, YNFKEQ. Original analysis: Reference gene primer amplification gave nucleated cell count estimates. The data were produced by immunoSEQ multiplex PCR, yet TCRdb's version contains in-frame clones alone and is incomplete. V and J calls and clone size are copied from that table; D and trimming were computed from the DNA. This sample carries roughly 200,000 clones, 70% to 90% of them seen once, and the ten largest clones take about 10%. This receptor was identified in a human donor with active or convalescent COVID-19. The donor label of this sample is uncertain. Sequences were obtained from peripheral blood. This chain links TRBV4-2 with TRBJ1-6; D is unresolved. The CDR3 sequence is CASSQDSSVVNSPLHF. In DNA form, the CDR3 reads TGTGCCAGCAGCCAAGATTCCTCGGTTGTTAATTCACCCCTCCACTTT.